This T cell receptor beta chain appears in the sequencing data of a study of blood T cell repertoires in COVID-19 (dated by TCRdb to 2019 to 2021). For the wider study: The collaborator samples originated in the United States, Italy and Spain and spanned the acute and convalescent phases of COVID-19. The prospective study material was composed of cDNA or gDNA derived from T cells, B-cell-depleted T cells, or PBMCs. A de-identified subject ID, COVID-19 status, age in years and sex were almost always included in the sample metadata. The samples were drawn from two sources: the first 160 participants of the ongoing ImmuneRACE study, and over 950 subjects contributed by 6 global collaborators. Where available, HLA class I and class II types were taken from metadata supplied by the sample provider and were not determined by assay-based typing. Deeply sampled blood TCRbeta repertoires from subjects exposed to, actively infected with, or recovered from COVID-19 were included in the dataset. The repertoires were made available in a free public database intended to serve as a resource for research on the immune response to SARS-CoV-2. The paper's findings and limits, for the study overall: Clinical and demographic metadata were provided uncurated, with the amount varying by source and participant.

In the prospective study, participants were roughly 18 to 100 years old, resided in approximately 22 geographic areas of the United States, and were enrolled through a virtual design. In the prospective study, participants were assigned to cohorts based on the clinical history participants reported in a screening survey and a study questionnaire. Each participant in the prospective study had whole blood, serum and a nasopharyngeal or oropharyngeal swab collected by mobile phlebotomists. Additional blood draws and questionnaires over an approximately 2-month period could optionally be provided by prospective study participants. Before DNA extraction, blood samples from the prospective study were shipped at room temperature or frozen. TCRbeta CDR3 regions were amplified from genomic DNA by means of the immunoSEQ Assay, a bias-controlled multiplex PCR. Turning to the authors' computational methods: The number of nucleated cells in each sample was estimated from the amplification of reference gene primers within the assay. To quantify the absolute abundance of each unique TCRbeta CDR3 rearrangement, sequence reads were collapsed and filtered. For each sample, productive Simpson clonality was calculated as the square root of Simpson's diversity index across productive rearrangements. TCRdb took over this immuneACCESS table, retaining in-frame rearrangements with V and J assigned. Such tables are incomplete; in checked studies, under half of the missing clones stem from an unresolved V gene, and the remainder is unexplained. The DNA was the basis for D and trimming; V, J and clone size are from that table. The sample table records around 190,000 clones; roughly 86% of these occur just once. The ten largest account for 10% to 13% of the sample.

Trimming removed 4 bases from V and 9 bases from J; the gene matches leave 10 bases unexplained. The CDR3, cysteine through phenylalanine, is 14 amino acids long. Here the CDR3 DNA is all that survives: 42 bases in frame from base 1. CDR1 and CDR2 (SGHVS, FNYEAQ) derive from the germline V gene. Points on this clone: What antigen it recognizes has not been identified. No clone much larger than this one lies a single base away; base qualities are absent.

Material for sequencing was PBMCs or T cells enriched from blood (not recorded which). The chain uses TRBV7-6 and TRBJ2-5; TRBD2 lines up with 8 middle nucleotides. The source of this sequence is a man younger than 35 with acute COVID-19. The bases read TGTGCCAGCAGCTCTTCCGGGACTAGGGCGCCCCAGTACTTC. Its translation reads: CASSSSGTRAPQYF. When the CDR3 is completed using the reference TRBV7-6 and TRBJ2-5 genes on either side, the full variable domain is GAGVSQSPRYKVTKRGQDVALRCDPISGHVSLYWYRQALGQGPEFLTYFNYEAQQDKSGLPNDRFSAERPEGSISTLTIQRTEQRDSAMYRCASSSSGTRAPQYFGPGTRLLVL.